Listed below are T cell receptor beta chains from one sample, sequenced in a study of T cell repertoires in cytomegalovirus infection. One entry per CDR3 protein, called by TCRdb with MiXCR from the reads. The data show roughly 640,000 distinct CDR3 sequences, 20% to 25% seen once. Material for sequencing was CD8+ T cells from PBMCs. The receptors were gathered from a human donor in good health (CMV status not recorded). Some clones in this sample may be carry-over from other donors' samples. CDR3s include the opening cysteine and the closing phenylalanine or tryptophan. Each record gives: J gene, D gene, V gene, clone size, CDR3 DNA, CDR3 protein. A D gene is named only where the DNA matches it firmly. For some rows the clone size is stated as once, few or many, or as a class when expanded; others skip it.

J gene: TRBJ2-3; D gene: TRBD1; V gene: TRBV20-1; clone size: .; CDR3 DNA: TGCAGTGCCTTCGGACAGGATAGACCAGATACGCAGTATTTT; CDR3 protein: CSAFGQDRPDTQYF
J gene: TRBJ2-1; D gene: TRBD1; V gene: TRBV20-1; clone size: many; CDR3 DNA: TGCAGTGCCCCCGACAGGGTCTCCTACAATGAGCAGTTCTTC; CDR3 protein: CSAPDRVSYNEQFF
J gene: TRBJ2-2; D gene: .; V gene: TRBV7-2; clone size: many; CDR3 DNA: TGTGCCAGCAGCTTAGAGCAGGGATCCACCGGGGAGCTGTTTTTT; CDR3 protein: CASSLEQGSTGELFF
J gene: TRBJ2-1; D gene: .; V gene: TRBV20-1; clone size: .; CDR3 DNA: TGCAGTGCTAGAGAGGAAGCGACGGGCCACAATGAGCAGTTCTTC; CDR3 protein: CSAREEATGHNEQFF
J gene: TRBJ1-2; D gene: .; V gene: TRBV15; clone size: .; CDR3 DNA: TGTGCCACCAGCAGCAGGCTATATGGCTACACCTTC; CDR3 protein: CATSSRLYGYTF
J gene: TRBJ2-1; D gene: TRBD2; V gene: TRBV12-3/TRBV12-4; clone size: .; CDR3 DNA: TGTGCCAGCTCTCCTTCGCCTAGCGGTTACTACAATGAGCAGTTCTTC; CDR3 protein: CASSPSPSGYYNEQFF
J gene: TRBJ2-3; D gene: TRBD1; V gene: TRBV6-6; clone size: .; CDR3 DNA: TGTGCCAACAGTCGCCGGGACAGCCTTGAAGATACGCAGTATTTT; CDR3 protein: CANSRRDSLEDTQYF
J gene: TRBJ1-2; D gene: .; V gene: TRBV7-3; clone size: few; CDR3 DNA: TGTGCCAGCAGCCATCTAGATCGTCTTGACTATGGCTACACCTTC; CDR3 protein: CASSHLDRLDYGYTF
J gene: TRBJ2-7; D gene: .; V gene: TRBV7-8; clone size: .; CDR3 DNA: TGTGCCAGCAGCTCCGAAGGATCCTACGAGCAGTACTTC; CDR3 protein: CASSSEGSYEQYF
J gene: TRBJ2-3; D gene: .; V gene: TRBV5-1; clone size: .; CDR3 DNA: TGCGCCAGCAGCTTGTATGAACGCACAGATACGCAGTATTTT; CDR3 protein: CASSLYERTDTQYF
J gene: TRBJ1-4; D gene: .; V gene: TRBV6-1; clone size: many; CDR3 DNA: TGTGCCAGCAGTTTCTACCCTTGGAGGGCAGGGAATAGGGTCACAACTAATGAAAAACTGTTTTTT; CDR3 protein: CASSFYPWRAGNRVTTNEKLFF
J gene: TRBJ1-5; D gene: .; V gene: TRBV7-8; clone size: many; CDR3 DNA: TGTGCCAGCAGCTTACTCGGTTATAGCAATCAGCCCCAGCATTTT; CDR3 protein: CASSLLGYSNQPQHF
J gene: TRBJ2-3; D gene: TRBD2; V gene: TRBV5-5; clone size: .; CDR3 DNA: TGTGCCAGCAGCTTGTTTGGCACTAGCGGGGGGGGGGATTCGCAGTATTTT; CDR3 protein: CASSLFGTSGGGDSQYF
J gene: TRBJ1-4; D gene: .; V gene: TRBV12-3/TRBV12-4; clone size: .; CDR3 DNA: TGTGCCGTCGGGACGCCGGCAACTAATGAAAAACTGTTTTTT; CDR3 protein: CAVGTPATNEKLFF
J gene: TRBJ2-3; D gene: .; V gene: TRBV20-1; clone size: .; CDR3 DNA: TGCAGTGCTAGAGATAGGCCCCGGGTGGCCCAACACACAGATACGCAGTATTTT; CDR3 protein: CSARDRPRVAQHTDTQYF
J gene: TRBJ2-2; D gene: TRBD2; V gene: TRBV11-3; clone size: .; CDR3 DNA: TGTGCCAGCAGCCCACAGACTAGCGGGGCTAACACCGGGGAGCTGTTTTTT; CDR3 protein: CASSPQTSGANTGELFF
J gene: TRBJ2-7; D gene: TRBD2; V gene: TRBV7-8; clone size: many; CDR3 DNA: TGTGCCAGCAGCTTATCGGCTAGCGGGAACTACGAGCAGTACTTC; CDR3 protein: CASSLSASGNYEQYF
J gene: TRBJ2-5; D gene: TRBD2; V gene: TRBV7-6; clone size: many; CDR3 DNA: TGTGCCAGCAGCCGTGGCGGGGGGCAAGAGACCCAGTACTTC; CDR3 protein: CASSRGGGQETQYF
J gene: TRBJ1-1; D gene: .; V gene: TRBV19; clone size: few; CDR3 DNA: TGTGCCAGTAGTATGGGTAGGAAGACTGAAGCTTTCTTT; CDR3 protein: CASSMGRKTEAFF